The next 2 T cell receptor beta chains were all read from a single sample in a study of spatial heterogeneity in lung cancer. As for time point: blood at routine non-recurrence follow-up after resection. TCRdb redid the calling of the 5' RACE reads with MiXCR, one entry per CDR3 protein. Here the sample spans 110,000 or so distinct CDR3 sequences, about a tenth being singletons. The sequenced sample was PBMCs, obtained at follow-up. The receptors were gathered from a female donor with early-stage non-small cell lung cancer.

This clonotype has a handful of counts. The chain uses TRBV9 and TRBJ2-2, with TRBD2 as a possible D gene (6 bases). Trimming took 3 bases from V and 5 from J, leaving 17 bases between them. CDR3 size: 16 residues. In germline, CDR1 is SGDLS, CDR2 YYNGEE. The CDR3 protein is CASSAGPSAGTGELFF. The CDR3 DNA reads TGTGCCAGCAGCGCAGGTCCTTCTGCGGGGACCGGGGAGCTGTTTTTT.

This clonotype was seen a few times. The J gene is TRBJ2-5, the V gene TRBV15; D is undetermined. The CDR3 length is 14 residues. The V gene lost 1 base and the J gene lost 5 bases, with 11 bases spanning the gap. Germline loops: CDR1 LNHNV, CDR2 YYDKDF (reference sequence). CDR3 region: CATSRGAATETQYF. CDR3 in DNA: TGTGCCACCAGCAGAGGGGCAGCCACCGAGACCCAGTACTTC.